This T cell receptor (beta chain) was profiled in a study of T-cell reconstitution after alpha-beta-depleted transplantation in children. Study-wide findings and caveats: Several hundred expanded graft clones reportedly supplied alpha-beta T cells about two months after transplant.

The TCRbeta library was prepared with unique molecular identifiers. From the PCR reads, TCRdb called clonotypes with MiXCR, one entry per CDR3 protein. The sample shows approximately 190,000 distinct CDR3 sequences, roughly 6.3% of them seen only once. The CDR3 runs 12 residues. V was cut by 8 bases and J by 6 bases, with 13 bases left in between. The germline gives CDR1 SNHLY, CDR2 FYNNEI. This clonotype was counted ten times or more. Its antigen is not identified. This sequence joins TRBV2 and TRBJ1-1; unclear D gene. This material consisted of PBMCs, taken before TCRalphabeta/CD19-depleted stem cell transplant. This TCR came from a girl under two years old with combined immunodeficiency, due to receive a stem cell transplant. The DNA of the CDR3 is TGTGCCAGCCGCCGGCCCGGATCTGAAGCTTTCTTT. It encodes CASRRPGSEAFF.